The clone carrying this TCR beta chain was seen a single time. This sample is part of a study of blood T cell repertoires in COVID-19. The wider study: COVID-19 samples collected from the United States, Italy and Spain covered acute and convalescent phases. From T cells, B-cell-depleted T cells, or PBMCs came the material, which was cDNA or gDNA.

The repertoire was sequenced with immunoSEQ multiplex PCR; TCRdb's copy has only in-frame clones and lacks some. Among fewer than 200,000 clones, about 86% were seen once, and the ten largest hold 0.88%. Germline CDR1 reads LNHNV; CDR2 reads YYDKDF (reference sequence). The CDR3 spans 16 residues. Trimming stripped 7 bases from V and 8 bases from J, with 23 bases between. Sequenced sample: peripheral blood. This clonotype originated in a woman in her late teens or twenties who had recovered from COVID-19. This chain uses TRBV15 with TRBJ1-4, with a weak D call TRBD1 (6 bases). The CDR3 bases are TGTGCCACCACCTCACCCCCGGGGGGGGGCGGGGAAAAACTGTTTTTT. Its translation: CATTSPPGGGGEKLFF.